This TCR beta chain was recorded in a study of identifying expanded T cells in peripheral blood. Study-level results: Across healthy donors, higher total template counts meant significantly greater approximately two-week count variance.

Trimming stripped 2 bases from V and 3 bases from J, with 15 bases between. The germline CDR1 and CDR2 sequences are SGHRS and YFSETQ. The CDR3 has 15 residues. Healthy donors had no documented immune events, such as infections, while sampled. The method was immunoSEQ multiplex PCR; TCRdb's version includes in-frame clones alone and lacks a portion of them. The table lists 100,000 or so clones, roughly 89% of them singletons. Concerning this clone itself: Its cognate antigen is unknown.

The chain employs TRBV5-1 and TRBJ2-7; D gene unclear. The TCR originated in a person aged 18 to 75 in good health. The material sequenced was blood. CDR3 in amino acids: CASSLVPDGRYEQYF. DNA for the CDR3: TGCGCCAGCAGCTTAGTACCCGATGGACGCTACGAGCAGTACTTC.